The 30 T cell receptor beta chains below were found in one sample sequenced in a study of blood T cell repertoires in COVID-19. Produced via immunoSEQ multiplex PCR; TCRdb's table is partial and in-frame only. In the table there are 150,000 to 200,000 clones, around 80% of which are singletons. Specimen: peripheral blood. These receptors originate from a man aged 55-75 years with acute or convalescent COVID-19.

The chain is built from TRBV6-5 and TRBJ1-2, with 9 bases that match TRBD1. The CDR3 covers 14 residues. V shed 10 bases and J 4 bases; nucleotides not matched to a gene: 10. Germline V CDR1 and CDR2: MNHEY, SVGAGI. The CDR3 coding sequence is TGTGCCATAGTTCGACAGGGGGGTGGCTATGGCTACACCTTC. This translates into CAIVRQGGGYGYTF.

The V gene is TRBV5-4, the J gene TRBJ1-2; D call uncertain. V lost 6 bases, J lost 4 bases, and 10 bases lay in between. This CDR3 contains 12 residues. The V gene's germline CDR1 is SGHNT and CDR2 YYREEE (reference sequence). CDR3 nucleotides: TGTGCCAGCACCAAACCCGGCTATGGCTACACCTTC. This sequence encodes CASTKPGYGYTF.

V usage is TRBV5-1 and J usage is TRBJ1-6, with unresolved D. Germline V lookup: CDR1 SGHRS, CDR2 YFSETQ. The CDR3 runs 16 residues. V gave up 1 base and J gave up 4 bases, with 12 bases separating them. The CDR3 sequence is CASSLSADIYNSPLHF. The CDR3 region has the DNA TGCGCCAGCAGCTTGAGCGCAGATATTTATAATTCACCCCTCCACTTT.

This clone showed up just a few times. V usage is TRBV30 and J usage is TRBJ1-5; 7 bases map to TRBD1. The V and J ends lost 0 bases and 5 bases, in that order; junction bases with no gene match: 7. Germline CDR1 GTSNPN, CDR2 SVGIG (reference sequence). CDR3 size: 15 residues. The CDR3 protein is CAWSVLKGADQPQHF. Here the CDR3 DNA reads TGTGCCTGGAGTGTACTGAAGGGGGCAGATCAGCCCCAGCATTTT.

The chain links TRBV7-9 to TRBJ2-5; the match to TRBD1 covers 7 bases. The J segment lost 0 bases and the V segment lost 4 bases, leaving 8 bases of the junction unmatched. Germline loops: CDR1 SEHNR, CDR2 FQNEAQ (reference sequence). The CDR3 has 16 residues. In DNA form, the CDR3 reads TGTGCCAGCAGCTCAGACTGGACAGGAGACCAAGAGACCCAGTACTTC. Its translation: CASSSDWTGDQETQYF. Combining the CDR3 with reference TRBV7-9 and TRBJ2-5 gives the whole variable domain DTGVSQNPRHKITKRGQNVTFRCDPISEHNRLYWYRQTLGQGPEFLTYFQNEAQLEKSRLLSDRFSAERPKGSFSTLEIQRTEQGDSAMYLCASSSDWTGDQETQYFGPGTRLLVL.

This rearrangement joins TRBV27 to TRBJ1-2; TRBD1 matches 8 bases. V shed 6 bases, J shed 0 bases, and the junction held 9 bases outside the gene matches. CDR1 and CDR2 from the germline V gene are MNHEY and SMNVEV (reference sequence). The CDR3 runs 16 residues. The CDR3 spells CASSLTGVRSNYGYTF. CDR3 sequence (DNA): TGTGCCAGCAGCCTGACAGGGGTTCGTTCTAACTATGGCTACACCTTC.

This clone was observed a single time. This chain uses TRBV6-2 or TRBV6-3 with TRBJ2-1, with 8 bases identical to TRBD1. Germline V gene lookup returns CDR1 MNHEY and CDR2 SVGEGT. This CDR3 has 15 amino acids. V lost 5 bases and J lost 4; bases outside the gene matches: 7. The CDR3 is CASSQDRASYNEQFF. The DNA of the CDR3 is TGTGCCAGCAGTCAGGACAGGGCTTCTTACAATGAGCAGTTCTTC.

The rearrangement uses TRBV6-2 or TRBV6-3 and TRBJ2-1, with 9 nucleotides matching TRBD1. The germline V gene encodes CDR1 MNHEY and CDR2 SVGEGT. The junction had 10 bases not matched to a gene; V was cut back by 5 bases and J by 8 bases. The length of the CDR3 is 15 residues. CDR3 nucleotides: TGTGCCAGCAGTGGGACGGGACAGGGTTTTGATGAGCAGTTCTTC. Encoded protein: CASSGTGQGFDEQFF.

J is TRBJ1-1 and V is TRBV2; 12 bases fit TRBD1. Losses at the gene ends were 6 bases for V and 1 base for J; bases not matched to a gene: 6. The CDR3 is 16 amino acids. Looked up from germline, CDR1 is SNHLY and CDR2 is FYNNEI. CDR3 bases: TGTGCCAGCAGCGCCGGGACAGGGGGCTGGAACACTGAAGCTTTCTTT. It codes for CASSAGTGGWNTEAFF. Variable domain in full (rest from reference TRBV2 and TRBJ1-1): EPEVTQTPSHQVTQMGQEVILRCVPISNHLYFYWYRQILGQKVEFLVSFYNNEISEKSEIFDDQFSVERPDGSNFTLKIRSTKLEDSAMYFCASSAGTGGWNTEAFFGQGTRLTVV.

The V gene is TRBV6-5, the J gene TRBJ2-7; D call uncertain. V dropped 7 bases and J dropped 0 bases, with 4 bases sitting between them. The CDR3 sequence is 11 residues long. Germline assignment: CDR1 MNHEY and CDR2 SVGAGI. The CDR3 DNA follows: TGTGCCAGCACCAGCTCCTACGAGCAGTACTTC. Amino acid sequence: CASTSSYEQYF.

The chain combines TRBV19 with TRBJ1-4; 8 nucleotides agree with TRBD1. In germline, CDR1 is LNHDA, CDR2 SQIVND (reference sequence). CDR3 length equals 14 residues. Trimming cost V 5 bases and J 8 bases; bases outside gene matches: 7. The CDR3 DNA reads as TGTGCCAGTAGTGATACAGGGGGTTGGGAAAAACTGTTTTTT. Its protein product is CASSDTGGWEKLFF. Full variable domain (rest looked up from reference TRBV19 and TRBJ1-4): DGGITQSPKYLFRKEGQNVTLSCEQNLNHDAMYWYRQDPGQGLRLIYYSQIVNDFQKGDIAEGYSVSREKKESFPLTVTSAQKNPTAFYLCASSDTGGWEKLFFGSGTQLSVL.

In its sample, this clone was seen once. V usage is TRBV6-6 and J usage is TRBJ1-2, with D possibly being TRBD1 (5 bases). Per the germline V gene, CDR1 is MNHNY and CDR2 is SVGAGI (reference sequence). The V and J ends lost 5 bases and 0 bases respectively, with 10 bases between them. This CDR3 has 14 amino acids. This CDR3 is CASSRDSANYGYTF. The DNA for the CDR3 is TGTGCCAGCAGTCGCGACAGCGCTAACTATGGCTACACCTTC.

The rearrangement uses TRBV4-2 and TRBJ1-2, with TRBD1 matching 7 bases. The V gene's germline CDR1 is LGHNA and CDR2 YNFKEQ. This CDR3 has 15 amino acids. V gave up 4 bases and J gave up 1 base; unmatched junction bases: 6. CDR3: CASSPDRDVNYGYTF. The CDR3 DNA reads TGTGCCAGCAGCCCCGACAGGGACGTTAACTATGGCTACACCTTC.

The chain uses TRBV6-6 and TRBJ2-7; 7 bases agree with TRBD1. This CDR3 is built from 15 residues. Germline CDR1 reads MNHNY; CDR2 reads SVGAGI (reference sequence). V shed 3 bases and J 3 bases; nucleotides not matched to a gene: 8. The CDR3: CASSYSGQAGYEQYF. The DNA of the CDR3 is TGTGCCAGCAGTTATTCCGGACAGGCCGGCTACGAGCAGTACTTC.

The chain carries TRBV30 and TRBJ2-3; D perhaps matches TRBD2 (5 bases). Germline-derived CDR1 and CDR2 are GTSNPN and SVGIG (reference sequence). V lost 4 bases and J lost 6, with 14 bases in between. The CDR3 has 13 amino acids. The CDR3 coding sequence is TGTGCCTGGACCCTCGGAGGACTGGATACGCAGTATTTT. Its translation is CAWTLGGLDTQYF. The full variable domain, completed using reference TRBV30 and TRBJ2-3, is SQTIHQWPATLVQPVGSPLSLECTVEGTSNPNLYWYRQAAGRGLQLLFYSVGIGQISSEVPQNLSASRPQDRQFILSSKKLLLSDSGFYLCAWTLGGLDTQYFGPGTRLTVL.

As for this clone: This CDR3 is also generated by other DNA sequences in the sample. The chain employs TRBV24-1 and TRBJ2-3; D is possibly TRBD2 (5 bases). CDR1 and CDR2 from the germline V gene are KGHDR and SFDVKD. The CDR3 is 15 amino acids. Deletions cut 1 base from V and 0 bases from J, with 7 bases between. The CDR3 nucleotides are TGTGCCACCAGTGATTTAGGAGGTAGCACAGATACGCAGTATTTT. It translates to CATSDLGGSTDTQYF.

V usage is TRBV21-1 and J usage is TRBJ2-2; TRBD2 is taken as the D call from the table, unchecked against the DNA. TRBV21-1 is labeled a pseudogene. The CDR3 consists of 16 residues. As DNA, the CDR3 is TGTGCCAGCAGCACTTGCGGGACGGCCGGGATCAGGGAGCTGTTTTTT. This codes for CASSTCGTAGIRELFF.

This clone was counted a single time. The V gene is TRBV19, the J gene TRBJ1-2; no reliable D call. Germline assignment: CDR1 LNHDA and CDR2 SQIVND (reference sequence). This CDR3 is 12 amino acids long. The CDR3 region has the DNA TGTGGTACGGTGGCGGATAACTATGGCTACACCTTC. This sequence encodes CGTVADNYGYTF.

The chain combines TRBV19 with TRBJ1-5; the D gene is possibly TRBD1 (6 bases). The germline gives CDR1 LNHDA, CDR2 SQIVND (reference sequence). This CDR3 is 16 amino acids long. Trimming removed 3 bases from V and 3 bases from J, with 15 bases in between. CDR3 sequence (DNA): TGTGCCAGTAGTATCCCTTGGACAGAACTCAATCAGCCCCAGCATTTT. It translates to CASSIPWTELNQPQHF.

The rearrangement joins TRBV7-9 to TRBJ1-6; TRBD1 aligns across 8 bases. This CDR3 region has 15 residues. V lost 5 bases and J lost 9; bases outside the gene matches: 9. The germline gives CDR1 SEHNR, CDR2 FQNEAQ (reference sequence). The CDR3 protein is CASSPRTGMGSPLHF. CDR3 nucleotides: TGTGCCAGCAGCCCGAGGACAGGGATGGGTTCACCCCTCCACTTT.

The rearrangement links TRBV7-9 to TRBJ2-7; D possibly corresponds to TRBD2 (6 bases). The CDR3 length is 15 residues. The V end was cut by 4 bases, the J end by 3 bases, with 16 bases between. Germline V gives CDR1 SEHNR, CDR2 FQNEAQ (reference sequence). Here the CDR3 DNA reads TGTGCCAGCAGCTCCGCCGGGACGGGGGACTACGAGCAGTACTTC. Amino acids: CASSSAGTGDYEQYF.

The chain couples TRBV5-6 to TRBJ1-2; no firm D call. The CDR3 length is 14 residues. Germline CDR1 is SGHDT and CDR2 is YYEEEE. Trimming left V 2 bases short and J 1 base short, with 9 bases between. CDR3 in amino acids: CASSLQTNNYGYTF. The CDR3 DNA reads as TGTGCCAGCAGCTTACAAACAAATAACTATGGCTACACCTTC.

V is TRBV9 and J is TRBJ1-3, with TRBD1 matching over 7 bases. Germline CDR1 and CDR2: SGDLS and YYNGEE. CDR3 length: 15 residues. The V and J ends lost 0 bases and 2 bases, in that order; junction bases with no gene match: 2. The CDR3 spells CASSVGQGPGNTIYF. DNA for the CDR3: TGTGCCAGCAGCGTAGGACAGGGACCTGGAAACACCATATATTTT.

This clone has a handful of counts. This chain links TRBV9 with TRBJ2-7, with TRBD1 as a possible D gene (6 bases). Looked up from germline, CDR1 is SGDLS and CDR2 is YYNGEE. The CDR3 consists of 14 residues. V dropped 2 bases and J dropped 2 bases, with 11 bases sitting between them. CDR3 DNA: TGTGCCAGCAGCGTTAGGGACAAGACCTACGAGCAGTACTTC. This gives the protein CASSVRDKTYEQYF.

V gene TRBV6-2 or TRBV6-3 combines with J gene TRBJ1-2, with D tentatively TRBD1 (6 bases). The CDR3 has 17 amino acids. Trimming left V 4 bases short and J 2 bases short, with 20 bases between. In germline, CDR1 is MNHEY, CDR2 SVGEGT. Here the CDR3 DNA reads TGTGCCAGCAGTTTCGCCTCGCCGGACAGTCCCAACTATGGCTACACCTTC. This codes for CASSFASPDSPNYGYTF.

This clone was seen a single time. The chain has TRBV6-4 and TRBJ2-4; 12 bases match TRBD2. J gave up 0 bases and V 6 bases, and 12 bases lay outside the gene matches. The length of the CDR3 is 19 residues. Germline V gene lookup returns CDR1 MRHNA and CDR2 SNTAGT. DNA of the CDR3: TGTGCCAGCAGACTAGCGGGGGGACTTTCATTACTAGCCAAAAACATTCAGTACTTC. Translation: CASRLAGGLSLLAKNIQYF.

The chain joins TRBV29-1 to TRBJ1-1; TRBD1 aligns across 10 bases. With 4 bases clipped from V and 6 bases from J, the junction kept 8 bases outside the gene matches. The CDR3 sequence is 14 residues long. CDR1 is SQVTM, CDR2 ANQGSEA, per germline. The CDR3 DNA reads as TGCAGCGTTGGGTTGGACAGGGGGATACCTGAAGCTTTCTTT. Its protein product is CSVGLDRGIPEAFF.

The rearrangement joins TRBV7-2 to TRBJ1-2; D call uncertain. Germline CDR1 reads SGHTA; CDR2 reads FQGNSA. The CDR3 spans 15 residues. V was clipped by 0 bases and J by 7 bases, with 15 bases between them. The CDR3 here is CASSLARRRTSGYTF. For the CDR3, the DNA is TGTGCCAGCAGCTTAGCGAGGCGGCGAACGTCTGGCTACACCTTC.

The rearrangement uses TRBV28 and TRBJ1-1; 8 positions agree with TRBD1. Looked up from germline, CDR1 is MDHEN and CDR2 is SYDVKM. With V trimmed by 3 bases and J by 1 base, 7 bases remained unmatched. The CDR3 runs 16 residues. CDR3 sequence: CASSLKQGAGNTEAFF. CDR3 DNA: TGTGCCAGCAGTTTGAAGCAGGGGGCAGGGAACACTGAAGCTTTCTTT.

Only one count was recorded for this clone. A junction boundary mismatches the germline segment, possibly from a read error. V is TRBV3-1 (or the pseudogene TRBV3-2) and J is TRBJ1-1, with D possibly matching TRBD1 (6 bases). The CDR3 runs to 13 residues. CDR1 LGHDT and CDR2 YNNKEL come from the germline V gene (reference sequence). The CDR3 DNA reads as TGTGCCAGCACCCAACAGGGGAACACTGAAGCTTTCTTT. Its translation: CASTQQGNTEAFF.